The clone carrying this T cell receptor (beta chain) was seen repeatedly, ten times or more. Its antigen is unknown. These data are taken from a study of CD8 T cells in ankylosing spondylitis. Quantitative molecular-barcoded 5'-RACE generated the TCR beta libraries. Each CDR3 protein is one row after TCRdb ran MiXCR on the 5' RACE reads. This sample has more than 300,000 distinct CDR3 sequences, with around 10% found just once. CDR3 length equals 15 residues. Per the germline V gene, CDR1 is DFQATT and CDR2 is SNEGSKA (reference sequence). With 6 bases removed from V and 3 bases from J, the gap between germline ends came to 15 bases. Whole-study results and caveats: The study looked at matched synovial fluid samples from ankylosing spondylitis patients. Disease-linked clones were reported to be significantly enriched there. Disease-linked clones proved CD8+ and comparatively uncommon in peripheral blood. What appeared characteristic of ankylosing spondylitis blood was a TCR beta motif of about eight highly homologous variants.

The TCR originated in a female donor with ankylosing spondylitis or in good health (not recorded which). Source material: blood, either unsorted or a sorted T cell fraction (not recorded which). This sequence joins TRBV20-1 and TRBJ1-6; no clear D. CDR3 protein: CSAGSRAGYNSPLHF. In DNA form, the CDR3 reads TGCAGTGCCGGCTCGAGGGCAGGCTATAATTCACCCCTCCACTTT.